The rows below give T cell receptor beta chains drawn from one sample of a study of CD8 T cells in Susac syndrome. TCRdb re-called the immunoSEQ multiplex PCR reads through MiXCR, storing one row per CDR3 protein. The sample contains around 280,000 distinct CDR3 sequences, about 91% of which appear only once. Sequencing was performed on CD4+ T cells from PBMCs. These receptors were taken from a human donor with multiple sclerosis. CDR3s leave out the opening cysteine and the closing phenylalanine or tryptophan. The order of the fields is V gene, clone size, CDR3 protein. Some rows have no size entry. The others give once, few or many, or a class for an expanded clone.

>TRBV20-1|.
SARGGLSTDTQY
>TRBV5-8|.
ASSTGQGGNQPQH
>TRBV5-4|.
ASSLIGGGTGELF
>TRBV12-5|.
ASGGEGDEQF
>TRBV6-5|.
ASRGDSAPNYGYT
>TRBV5-6|.
ASSSGLAQETQY
>TRBV3-1|.
ASSQDPHGTGELF
>TRBV12-3/TRBV12-4|.
ASSPGWSETQY
>TRBV7-2|.
ASSPPLLTGNYGYT
>TRBV6-6|.
ASSVRDKYNSPLH
>TRBV19|.
ASRIRQGMEKLF
>TRBV7-9|.
ASRPGLQETQY
>TRBV7-2|once
ASSLELAGGLEQF
>TRBV7-2|.
ASSSRRQGANEQF
>TRBV10-3|.
AISNLGPSGNTIY
>TRBV7-2|.
ASSLGLRSYEQY
>TRBV19|.
ASSTGGGTPPYEQY
>TRBV14|.
ASRSGHRNTEAF
>TRBV6-2/TRBV6-3|.
ASSPLAKNIQY
>TRBV7-9|.
ASSHYRTGSTDTQY
>TRBV27|.
ASSSLTEWIMNTEAF
>TRBV15|.
ATSRDRGPIGGELF
>TRBV5-1|.
ASGSGDNSPLH
>TRBV12-3/TRBV12-4|.
ASSLYRGRTF
>TRBV2|.
ASTGDRGREAF
>TRBV10-2|.
ASSGTLQETQY
>TRBV12-3/TRBV12-4|.
ASSFRTGRRTGELF
>TRBV4-2|.
ASSQQRFKNFETQY
>TRBV5-5|.
ASSKPGLYYGYT
>TRBV6-6|.
ASSRGQGAQDYGYT
>TRBV2|.
ASRQRGHRGDTQY
>TRBV7-2|once
ASSFRTSGSAAGGEQY
>TRBV5-6|.
ASSVSLGPGYNEQF
>TRBV3-1|.
ASSSKPGQTTNYGYT
>TRBV5-4|.
ASSFGPEETQY
>TRBV7-6|.
ASSLAPIGGSSGNTIY
>TRBV5-1|.
ASSLDGTLETQY
>TRBV4-2|.
ASSPAVSRANVLT
>TRBV4-3|.
ASSQDQREYTDTQY
>TRBV7-9|.
ASSLREKIGDGYT
>TRBV12-3/TRBV12-4|.
ASRPAGTSGGRASYEQY
>TRBV6-2/TRBV6-3|.
ASSPGRWQPQH